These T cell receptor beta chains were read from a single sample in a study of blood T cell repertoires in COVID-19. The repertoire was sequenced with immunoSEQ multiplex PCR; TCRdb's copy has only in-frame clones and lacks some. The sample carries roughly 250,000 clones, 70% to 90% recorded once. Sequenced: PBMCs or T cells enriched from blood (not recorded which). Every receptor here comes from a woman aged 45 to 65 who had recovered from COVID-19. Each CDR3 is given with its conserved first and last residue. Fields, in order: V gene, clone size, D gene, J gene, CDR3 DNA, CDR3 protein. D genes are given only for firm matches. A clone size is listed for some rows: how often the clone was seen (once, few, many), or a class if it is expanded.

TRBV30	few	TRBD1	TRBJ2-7	TGTGCCTGGAGTGTACGGACAGGGGGCATCAACGAGCAGTACTTC	CAWSVRTGGINEQYF
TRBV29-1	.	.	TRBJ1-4	TGCAGCGTTGAGGGCGCCAGTAATGAAAAACTGTTTTTT	CSVEGASNEKLFF
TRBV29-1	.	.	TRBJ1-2	TGCAGCGTTTCTACTCCTTCGAGCTATGGCTACACCTTC	CSVSTPSSYGYTF
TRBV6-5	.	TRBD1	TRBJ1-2	TGTGCCAGCAGGGACAGGGGTAGGGGCTACACCTTC	CASRDRGRGYTF
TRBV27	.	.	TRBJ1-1	TGTGCCAGCAGTCCTTCTTGGGGCATCTCGTCCGGCGCTTTCTTT	CASSPSWGISSGAFF
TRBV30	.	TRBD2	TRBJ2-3	TGTGCCTGGAGTATAAACGGACTAGCTGCAGATACGCAGTATTTT	CAWSINGLAADTQYF
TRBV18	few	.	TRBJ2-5	TGTGCCAGCTCACTCGGAGGGACTCTCCAAGAGACCCAGTACTTC	CASSLGGTLQETQYF
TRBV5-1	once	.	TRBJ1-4	TGCGCCAGCAGCTTGGCGGGGGGGACAACTAATGAAAAACTGTTTTTT	CASSLAGGTTNEKLFF
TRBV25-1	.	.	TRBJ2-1	TGTGCCAGCAGTGGACCCGTTGGAAAGAGGGTATCCTACAATGAGCAGTTCTTC	CASSGPVGKRVSYNEQFF
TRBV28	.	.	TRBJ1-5	TGTGCCAGCAGTCCCCGGGTTGGTGCGGGGGCACGTCAGCCCCAGCATTTT	CASSPRVGAGARQPQHF
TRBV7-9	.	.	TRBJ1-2	TGTGCCAGCAGCCCTAGTGGGGGGGGCGGTGGCTATGGCTACACCTTC	CASSPSGGGGGYGYTF
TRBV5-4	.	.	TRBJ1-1	TGTGCCAGCAGCTTGCAGGGCGGAGCTGAAGCTTTCTTT	CASSLQGGAEAFF
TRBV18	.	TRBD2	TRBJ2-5	TGTGCCAGCTCACCACTAACTCAGCGGGAGGGAACGAAGACCCAGTACTTC	CASSPLTQREGTKTQYF
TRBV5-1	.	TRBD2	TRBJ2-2	TGCGCCAGCAGCTTGGCCCCAAGCGGGAGCGCGGGCACCGGGGAGCTGTTTTTT	CASSLAPSGSAGTGELFF
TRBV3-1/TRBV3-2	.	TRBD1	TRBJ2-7	TGTGCCAGCAGCCCGTCCATCCGGGACAGTTTTCTCTTGTACGAGCAGTACTTC	CASSPSIRDSFLLYEQYF
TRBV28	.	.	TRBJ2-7	TGTGCCACCTCCAGGGGCGGTTCCTACGAGCAGTACTTC	CATSRGGSYEQYF
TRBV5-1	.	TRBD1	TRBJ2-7	TGCGCCAGCAGCCCGCTTATGGGGACAGTCTATTACGAGCAGTACTTC	CASSPLMGTVYYEQYF
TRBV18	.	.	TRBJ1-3	TGTGCCAGCTCACCCAACTCTGGAAACACCATATATTTT	CASSPNSGNTIYF
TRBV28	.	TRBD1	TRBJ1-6	TGTGCCAGCAGTCTCGGGACAGGAAATTCACCCCTCCACTTT	CASSLGTGNSPLHF
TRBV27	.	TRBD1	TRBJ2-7	TGTGCCAGCAGTTTGGGACAGGGTGGTTTCTACGAGCAGTACTTC	CASSLGQGGFYEQYF
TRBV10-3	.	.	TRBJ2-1	TGTGCCATCAGTGGAGGAGCCCTTATCGTCGACAATGAGCAGTTCTTC	CAISGGALIVDNEQFF
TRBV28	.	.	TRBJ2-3	TGTGCCAGCAGTTTAGAGGATGGGTTCGCAGATACGCAGTATTTT	CASSLEDGFADTQYF
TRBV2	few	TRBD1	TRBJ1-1	TGTGCCAGCAGTGATGGGACAGGGGTAACTGAAGCTTTCTTT	CASSDGTGVTEAFF
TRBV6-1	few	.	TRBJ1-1	TGTGCCAGCAGTGAATATTGGGTAGGACAGACGAACACTGAAGCTTTCTTT	CASSEYWVGQTNTEAFF
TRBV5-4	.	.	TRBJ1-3	TGTGCCAGCAGCTATTCGACAGGAGCTGGAAACACCATATATTTT	CASSYSTGAGNTIYF
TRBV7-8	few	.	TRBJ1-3	TGTGCCAGCAGCTCGACGACATACGGAAACACCATATATTTT	CASSSTTYGNTIYF
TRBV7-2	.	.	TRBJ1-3	TGTGCCAGCAGCTTATCCTCAGGGACAAATCCTGGAAACACCATATATTTT	CASSLSSGTNPGNTIYF
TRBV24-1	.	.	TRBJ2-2	TGTGCCACCAGTGACCTCGGGGGGCGGGAGTACGGGGAGCTGTTTTTT	CATSDLGGREYGELFF
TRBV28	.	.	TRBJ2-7	TGTGCCAGCAGTTTAGGACACTACTACGAGCAGTACTTC	CASSLGHYYEQYF
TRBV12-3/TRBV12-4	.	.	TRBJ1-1	TGTGCCAGCAGCTCGCAGAATTTCCCTGAAGCTTTCTTT	CASSSQNFPEAFF
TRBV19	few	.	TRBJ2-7	TGTGCCAGTAGTATTTCCACGGCCTACGAGCAGTACTTC	CASSISTAYEQYF
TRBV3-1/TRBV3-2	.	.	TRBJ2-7	TGTGCCAGCAGCCAGGGCCGGGACTGGGCCTACGAGCAGTACTTC	CASSQGRDWAYEQYF
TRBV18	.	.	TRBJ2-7	TGTGCCAGCTCACGAGACAGATACTACGAGCAGTACTTC	CASSRDRYYEQYF
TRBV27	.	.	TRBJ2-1	TGTGCCAGCAGTATACGACAGCACAATGAGCAGTTCTTC	CASSIRQHNEQFF
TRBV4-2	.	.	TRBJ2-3	TGTGCCAGCAGCCAAGATAATATCCATGGGCCGCGGGTCACAGATACGCAGTATTTT	CASSQDNIHGPRVTDTQYF
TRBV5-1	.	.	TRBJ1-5	TGCGCCAGCAGCTTGGATACCGCGAGGGATCAGCCCCAGCATTTT	CASSLDTARDQPQHF
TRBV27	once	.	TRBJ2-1	TGTGCCAGCACCCAAAGTGGGGGCCTTGAGCAGTTCTTC	CASTQSGGLEQFF
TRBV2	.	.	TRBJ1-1	TGTGCCAGCAATCGGGATCTGTGGATAGGTGTCGAGGCTTTCTTT	CASNRDLWIGVEAFF
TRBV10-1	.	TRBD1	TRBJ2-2	TGCGCCAGCAGCTATACAGGGGATGGTACCGGGGAGCTGTTTTTT	CASSYTGDGTGELFF
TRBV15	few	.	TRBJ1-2	TGTGCCACCAGCAGAGATTCGATTGGCAGGGCTATCCGATTC	CATSRDSIGRAIRF